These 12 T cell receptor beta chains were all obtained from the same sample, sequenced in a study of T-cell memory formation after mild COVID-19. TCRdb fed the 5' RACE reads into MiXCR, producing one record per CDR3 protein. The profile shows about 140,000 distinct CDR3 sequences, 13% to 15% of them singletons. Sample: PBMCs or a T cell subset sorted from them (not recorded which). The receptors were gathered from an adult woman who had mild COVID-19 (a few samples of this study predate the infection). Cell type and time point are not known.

CDR3 sequence: CASSSDREAYGYTF. The CDR3 DNA follows: TGTGCCAGCAGCTCGGACAGGGAGGCCTATGGCTACACCTTC. V is TRBV9 and J is TRBJ1-2; TRBD1 matches at 8 bases. This CDR3 comprises 14 residues. Trimming at V came to 4 bases and at J to 4 bases, leaving 6 bases not matched to a gene. Germline CDR1 and CDR2: SGDLS and YYNGEE.

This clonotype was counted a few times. Here the CDR3 reads CASSLAGTDPGELFF. CDR3 nucleotides: TGTGCCAGCAGCTTAGCGGGGACCGACCCCGGGGAGCTGTTTTTT. This chain links TRBV7-6 with TRBJ2-2; the D gene could be TRBD1 or TRBD2 (5 bases each). Looked up from germline, CDR1 is SGHVS and CDR2 is FNYEAQ. V gave up 0 bases and J gave up 6 bases, with 11 bases separating them. This CDR3 comprises 15 residues.

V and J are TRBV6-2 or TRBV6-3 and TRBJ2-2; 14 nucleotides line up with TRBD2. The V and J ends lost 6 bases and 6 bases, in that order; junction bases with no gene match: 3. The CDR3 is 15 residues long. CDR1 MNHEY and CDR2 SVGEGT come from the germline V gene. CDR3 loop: CASRTSGRASGELFF. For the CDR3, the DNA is TGTGCCAGCAGGACTAGCGGGAGGGCCTCCGGGGAGCTGTTTTTT.

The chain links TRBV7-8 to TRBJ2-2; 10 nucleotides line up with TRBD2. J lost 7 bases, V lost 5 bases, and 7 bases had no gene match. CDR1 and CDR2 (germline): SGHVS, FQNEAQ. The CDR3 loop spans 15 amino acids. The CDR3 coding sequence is TGTGCCAGCAGCGTTGGGAGCGGGAGGGACGGGGAGCTGTTTTTT. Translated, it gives CASSVGSGRDGELFF. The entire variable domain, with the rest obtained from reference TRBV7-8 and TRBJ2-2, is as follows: GAGVSQSPRYKVAKRGQDVALRCDPISGHVSLFWYQQALGQGPEFLTYFQNEAQLDKSGLPSDRFFAERPEGSVSTLKIQRTQQEDSAVYLCASSVGSGRDGELFFGEGSRLTVL.

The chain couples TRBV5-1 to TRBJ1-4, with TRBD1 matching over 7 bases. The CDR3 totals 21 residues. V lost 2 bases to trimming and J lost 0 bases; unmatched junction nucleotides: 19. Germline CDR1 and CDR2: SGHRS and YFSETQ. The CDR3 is CASSFLPPRQGDDPTNEKLFF. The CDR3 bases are TGCGCCAGCAGCTTCCTACCCCCGAGGCAGGGGGACGATCCAACTAATGAAAAACTGTTTTTT.

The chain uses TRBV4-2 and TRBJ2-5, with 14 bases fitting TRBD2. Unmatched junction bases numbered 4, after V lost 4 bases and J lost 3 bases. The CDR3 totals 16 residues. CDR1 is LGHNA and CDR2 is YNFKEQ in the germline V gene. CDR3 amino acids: CASSLSGLAGEETQYF. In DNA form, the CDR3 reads TGTGCCAGCAGCCTTTCGGGACTAGCGGGGGAAGAGACCCAGTACTTC.

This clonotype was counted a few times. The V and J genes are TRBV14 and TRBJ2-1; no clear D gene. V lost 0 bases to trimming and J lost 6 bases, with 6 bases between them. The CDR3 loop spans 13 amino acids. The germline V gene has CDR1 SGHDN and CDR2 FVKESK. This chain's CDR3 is CASSQDRFNEQFF. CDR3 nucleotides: TGTGCCAGCAGCCAAGATAGGTTCAATGAGCAGTTCTTC.

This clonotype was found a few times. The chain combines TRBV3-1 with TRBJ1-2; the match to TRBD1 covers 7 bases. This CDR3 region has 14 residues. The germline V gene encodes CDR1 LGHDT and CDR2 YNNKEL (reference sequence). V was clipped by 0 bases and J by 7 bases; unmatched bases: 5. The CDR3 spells CASSQDWTGVGYTF. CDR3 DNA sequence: TGTGCCAGCAGCCAAGATTGGACAGGTGTTGGCTACACCTTC.

The CDR3 loop reads CASSLALGTVRETQYF. In DNA form, the CDR3 reads TGTGCCAGCAGCTTAGCGCTTGGTACAGTGAGGGAGACCCAGTACTTC. V usage is TRBV7-9 and J usage is TRBJ2-5, with D hard to call. CDR3 length equals 16 residues. Germline CDR1 and CDR2: SEHNR and FQNEAQ (reference sequence). V was pared by 0 bases and J by 5 bases, with 16 bases between.

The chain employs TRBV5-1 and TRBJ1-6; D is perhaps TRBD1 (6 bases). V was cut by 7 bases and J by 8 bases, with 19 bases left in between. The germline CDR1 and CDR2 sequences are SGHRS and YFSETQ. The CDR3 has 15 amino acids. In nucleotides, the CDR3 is TGCGCCAGCCGTACCGCCAGGGAGGGGGATTCACCCCTCCACTTT. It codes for CASRTAREGDSPLHF.

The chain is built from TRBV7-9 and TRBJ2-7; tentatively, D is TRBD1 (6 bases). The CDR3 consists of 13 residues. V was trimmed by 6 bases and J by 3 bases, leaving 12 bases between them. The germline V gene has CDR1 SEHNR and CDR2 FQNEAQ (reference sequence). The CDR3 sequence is CASRTGQSYEQYF. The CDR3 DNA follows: TGTGCCAGCAGGACCGGACAGAGCTACGAGCAGTACTTC. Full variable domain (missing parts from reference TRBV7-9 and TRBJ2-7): DTGVSQNPRHKITKRGQNVTFRCDPISEHNRLYWYRQTLGQGPEFLTYFQNEAQLEKSRLLSDRFSAERPKGSFSTLEIQRTEQGDSAMYLCASRTGQSYEQYFGPGTRLTVT.

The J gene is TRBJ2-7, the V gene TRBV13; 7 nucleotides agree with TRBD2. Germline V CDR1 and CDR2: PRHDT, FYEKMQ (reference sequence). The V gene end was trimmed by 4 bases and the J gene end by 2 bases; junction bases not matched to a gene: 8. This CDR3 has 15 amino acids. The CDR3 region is CASSSGGLGTYEQYF. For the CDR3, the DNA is TGTGCCAGCAGCTCAGGCGGACTAGGGACCTACGAGCAGTACTTC.